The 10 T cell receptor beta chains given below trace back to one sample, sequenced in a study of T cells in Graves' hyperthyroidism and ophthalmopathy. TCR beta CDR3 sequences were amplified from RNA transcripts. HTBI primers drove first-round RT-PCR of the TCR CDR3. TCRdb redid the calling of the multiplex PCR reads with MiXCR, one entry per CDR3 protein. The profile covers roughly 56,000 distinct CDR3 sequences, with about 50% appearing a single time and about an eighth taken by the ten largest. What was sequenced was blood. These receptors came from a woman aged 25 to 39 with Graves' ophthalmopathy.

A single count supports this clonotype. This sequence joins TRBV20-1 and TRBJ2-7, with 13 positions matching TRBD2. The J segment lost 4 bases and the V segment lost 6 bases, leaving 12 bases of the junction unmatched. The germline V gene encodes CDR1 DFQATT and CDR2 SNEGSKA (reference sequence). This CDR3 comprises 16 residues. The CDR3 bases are TGCAGTGCGGAAAGACTAGCGGGAGGTGGGCGGTACGAGCAGTACTTC. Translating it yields CSAERLAGGGRYEQYF.

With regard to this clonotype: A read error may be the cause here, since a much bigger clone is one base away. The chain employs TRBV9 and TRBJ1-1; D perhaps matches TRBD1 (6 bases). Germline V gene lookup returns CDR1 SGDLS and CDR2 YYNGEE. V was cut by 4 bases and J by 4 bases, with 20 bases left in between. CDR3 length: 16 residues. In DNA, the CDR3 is TGTGCCAGCAGCCGAGGGGGGGGGGGAATGAGCACTGAAGCTTTCTTT. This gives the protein CASSRGGGGMSTEAFF.

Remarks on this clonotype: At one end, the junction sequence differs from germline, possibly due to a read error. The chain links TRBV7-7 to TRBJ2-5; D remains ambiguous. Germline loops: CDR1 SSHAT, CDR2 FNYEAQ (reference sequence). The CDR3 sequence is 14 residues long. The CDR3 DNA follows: TGTGCTAGCAGCTTAACAACTTACCAAGAGACCCAGTACTTC. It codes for CASSLTTYQETQYF.

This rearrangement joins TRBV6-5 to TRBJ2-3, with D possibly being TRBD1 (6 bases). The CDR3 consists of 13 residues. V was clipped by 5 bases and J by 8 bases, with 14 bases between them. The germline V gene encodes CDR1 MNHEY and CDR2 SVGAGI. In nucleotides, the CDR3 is TGTGCCAGCAGTGCCGGGAAAGGGGGTACGCAGTATTTT. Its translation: CASSAGKGGTQYF.

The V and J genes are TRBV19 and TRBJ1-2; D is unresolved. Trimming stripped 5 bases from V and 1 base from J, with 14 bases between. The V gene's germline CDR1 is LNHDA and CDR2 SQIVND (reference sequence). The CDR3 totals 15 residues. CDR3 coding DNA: TGTGCCAGTAGTCCCTCCGCCAGCCTTAACTATGGCTACACCTTC. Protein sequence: CASSPSASLNYGYTF. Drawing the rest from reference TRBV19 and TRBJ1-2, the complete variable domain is DGGITQSPKYLFRKEGQNVTLSCEQNLNHDAMYWYRQDPGQGLRLIYYSQIVNDFQKGDIAEGYSVSREKKESFPLTVTSAQKNPTAFYLCASSPSASLNYGYTFGSGTRLTVV.

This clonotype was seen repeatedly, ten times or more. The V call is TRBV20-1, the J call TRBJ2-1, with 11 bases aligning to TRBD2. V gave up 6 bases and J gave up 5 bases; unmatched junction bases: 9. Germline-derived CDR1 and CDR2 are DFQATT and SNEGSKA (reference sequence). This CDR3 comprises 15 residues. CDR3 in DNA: TGCAGTGCACCTAGACTAGCGGGAATGGACAATGAGCAGTTCTTC. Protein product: CSAPRLAGMDNEQFF.

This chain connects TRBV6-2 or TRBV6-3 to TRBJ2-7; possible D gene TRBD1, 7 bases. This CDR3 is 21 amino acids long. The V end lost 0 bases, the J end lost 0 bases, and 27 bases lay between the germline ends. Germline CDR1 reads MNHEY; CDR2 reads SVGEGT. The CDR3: CASSYSKGADSGSGISYEQYF. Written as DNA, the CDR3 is TGTGCCAGCAGTTACTCGAAGGGGGCCGACAGCGGGTCGGGAATCTCCTACGAGCAGTACTTC.

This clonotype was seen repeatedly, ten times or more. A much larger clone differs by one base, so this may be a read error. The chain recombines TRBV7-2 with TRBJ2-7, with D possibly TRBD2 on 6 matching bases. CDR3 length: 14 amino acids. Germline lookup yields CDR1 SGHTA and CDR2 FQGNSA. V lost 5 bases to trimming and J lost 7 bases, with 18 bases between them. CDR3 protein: CASSRNAGRGEQYF. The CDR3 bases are TGTGCCAGCAGCCGCAATGCGGGACGTGGGGAGCAGTACTTC.

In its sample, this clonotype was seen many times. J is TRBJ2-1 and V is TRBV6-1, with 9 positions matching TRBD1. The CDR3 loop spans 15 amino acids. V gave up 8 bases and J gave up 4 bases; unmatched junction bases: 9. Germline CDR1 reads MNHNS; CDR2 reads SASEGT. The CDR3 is CASYMPGQGYNEQFF. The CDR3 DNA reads TGTGCCAGCTATATGCCGGGACAGGGTTACAATGAGCAGTTCTTC.

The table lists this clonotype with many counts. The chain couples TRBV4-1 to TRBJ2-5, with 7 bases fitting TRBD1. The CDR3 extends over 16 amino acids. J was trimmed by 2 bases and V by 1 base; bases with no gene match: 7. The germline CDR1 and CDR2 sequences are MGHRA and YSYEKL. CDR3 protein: CASSQGVDRVQETQYF. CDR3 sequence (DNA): TGCGCCAGCAGCCAAGGAGTAGACAGGGTTCAAGAGACCCAGTACTTC.